This T cell receptor beta chain was captured in a study of T cell responses to AZD1222 COVID-19 vaccine. With respect to this clone: What it binds is not known.

Overall study findings and caveats: Repertoire samples came only from after the peak T cell response. Clonal diversity may have been underestimated, and the donors were mostly white British, with more females than males.

TCRdb keeps only in-frame clones here, not all; method: immunoSEQ multiplex PCR. Among 150,000 to 200,000 clones listed, roughly 88% were seen once. The CDR3 consists of 12 residues. The V and J ends lost 4 bases and 6 bases respectively, with 11 bases between them. Per the germline V gene, CDR1 is SGHDT and CDR2 is YYEEEE. The TCR sequence derives from an adult who received the AZD1222 COVID-19 vaccine. The material sequenced was peripheral blood, taken 28 days after the second AZD1222 dose. The V call is TRBV5-6, the J call TRBJ2-7; D is unclear. The DNA for the CDR3 is TGTGCCAGCAGCCCAGACTTGAGCGAGCAGTACTTC. Encoded protein: CASSPDLSEQYF.